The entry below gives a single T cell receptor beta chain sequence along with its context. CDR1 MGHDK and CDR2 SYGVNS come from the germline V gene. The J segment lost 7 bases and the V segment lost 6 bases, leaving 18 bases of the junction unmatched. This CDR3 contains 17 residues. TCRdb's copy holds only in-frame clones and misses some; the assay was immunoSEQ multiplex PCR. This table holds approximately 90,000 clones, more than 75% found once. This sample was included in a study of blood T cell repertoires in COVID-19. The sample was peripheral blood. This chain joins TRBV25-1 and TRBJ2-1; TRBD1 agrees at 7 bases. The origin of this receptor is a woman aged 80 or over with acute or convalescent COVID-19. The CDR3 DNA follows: TGTGCCAGCAGAAAGTCCCTCGGGACAGCCGGGGTAAATGAGCAGTTCTTC. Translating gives CASRKSLGTAGVNEQFF. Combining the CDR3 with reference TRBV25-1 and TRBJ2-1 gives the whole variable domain EADIYQTPRYLVIGTGKKITLECSQTMGHDKMYWYQQDPGMELHLIHYSYGVNSTEKGDLSSESTVSRIRTEHFPLTLESARPSHTSQYLCASRKSLGTAGVNEQFFGPGTRLTVL.